A single sample is the source of the 19 T cell receptor beta chains below, sequenced in a study of blood T cells in healthy people across ages. A second about 6 to 12 cycle PCR used barcoded and J-beta primers. TCRdb passed the 5' RACE reads through MiXCR, listing each CDR3 protein once. The data hold about 680,000 distinct CDR3 sequences, with 45% to 50% observed a single time. Sequencing used blood. These receptor sequences come from a woman aged 60-70 years in good health.

Comment on this clonotype: The junction departs from germline at one end; a sequencing error may be responsible. The chain recombines TRBV6-6 with TRBJ2-1; D not resolved. There are 12 residues in the CDR3. From germline, CDR1 is MNHNY and CDR2 SVGAGI (reference sequence). In nucleotides, the CDR3 is TGTGTCAGCAGTTACTCGAGCAATGAGCAGTTCTTC. Translated: CVSSYSSNEQFF.

In this sample, this clonotype turned up a few times. V gene TRBV19 combines with J gene TRBJ2-1; TRBD2 aligns across 7 bases. The CDR3 runs to 14 residues. V lost 7 bases, J lost 0 bases, and 3 bases stayed unmatched. Germline CDR1 is LNHDA and CDR2 is SQIVND (reference sequence). The CDR3 region is CASKGGGSYNEQFF. In DNA, the CDR3 is TGTGCCAGTAAAGGCGGGGGCTCCTACAATGAGCAGTTCTTC. The complete variable domain, with remaining parts taken from reference TRBV19 and TRBJ2-1, reads DGGITQSPKYLFRKEGQNVTLSCEQNLNHDAMYWYRQDPGQGLRLIYYSQIVNDFQKGDIAEGYSVSREKKESFPLTVTSAQKNPTAFYLCASKGGGSYNEQFFGPGTRLTVL.

The J gene is TRBJ2-3, the V gene TRBV15, with D perhaps matching TRBD2 (6 bases). Germline V gene sequence: CDR1 LNHNV, CDR2 YYDKDF (reference sequence). Deletions cut 5 bases from V and 4 bases from J, with 13 bases between. This CDR3 is built from 14 residues. For the CDR3, the DNA is TGTGCCACCAGCGGAGGGCGGGTTTCAGATACGCAGTATTTT. Protein product: CATSGGRVSDTQYF. Filled out from reference TRBV15 and TRBJ2-3, the complete variable domain reads DAMVIQNPRYQVTQFGKPVTLSCSQTLNHNVMYWYQQKSSQAPKLLFHYYDKDFNNEADTPDNFQSRRPNTSFCFLDIRSPGLGDTAMYLCATSGGRVSDTQYFGPGTRLTVL.

The V and J genes are TRBV28 and TRBJ2-7; a possible D gene is TRBD2 (6 bases). V lost 2 bases and J 12 bases, leaving 23 bases between the germline ends. There are 15 residues in the CDR3. Germline V gene data show CDR1 as MDHEN and CDR2 as SYDVKM. As DNA, the CDR3 is TGTGCCAGCAGTTTACGCCCCCGTCGGGGGATCGCCCGGTACTTC. Amino acids: CASSLRPRRGIARYF.

The chain employs TRBV6-1 and TRBJ1-5; TRBD1 is a possible D gene (5 bases). V lost 8 bases, J lost 4 bases, and 18 bases lay in between. This CDR3 is built from 15 residues. Germline V lookup: CDR1 MNHNS, CDR2 SASEGT. The CDR3 here is CASGASVGENQPQHF. CDR3 nucleotide sequence: TGTGCCAGCGGGGCTTCGGTCGGAGAAAATCAGCCCCAGCATTTT.

This rearrangement joins TRBV2 to TRBJ2-3; D not resolved. Germline V gene lookup returns CDR1 SNHLY and CDR2 FYNNEI. Deletions cut 8 bases from V and 3 bases from J, with 6 bases between. The CDR3 has 11 amino acids. CDR3 sequence: CASGPTDTQYF. As DNA, the CDR3 is TGTGCCAGCGGTCCGACAGATACGCAGTATTTT. The variable domain in full, with the rest retrieved from reference TRBV2 and TRBJ2-3, is EPEVTQTPSHQVTQMGQEVILRCVPISNHLYFYWYRQILGQKVEFLVSFYNNEISEKSEIFDDQFSVERPDGSNFTLKIRSTKLEDSAMYFCASGPTDTQYFGPGTRLTVL.

The chain has TRBV6-5 and TRBJ2-3, with TRBD1 identical over 8 bases. V was pared by 6 bases and J by 6 bases, with 8 bases of the junction left unmatched. Germline V gene sequence: CDR1 MNHEY, CDR2 SVGAGI. There are 14 residues in the CDR3. The CDR3 protein is CASRAQGAADTQYF. CDR3 nucleotides: TGTGCCAGCAGAGCCCAGGGGGCCGCGGATACGCAGTATTTT.

This clonotype was observed a handful of times. This sequence joins TRBV29-1 and TRBJ2-1, with 10 bases fitting TRBD2. The CDR3 spans 16 residues. The ends lost 0 bases at V and 4 bases at J; junction bases unmatched: 6. Germline V gives CDR1 SQVTM, CDR2 ANQGSEA. The CDR3, as DNA: TGCAGCGTTGAAGATCTGGCTAGCGGGGGATACAATGAGCAGTTCTTC. This codes for CSVEDLASGGYNEQFF.

The V and J genes are TRBV30 and TRBJ2-5, with 9 nucleotides matching TRBD1. The tail of the sequence fits TRBJ2-7 better, so the J call may be wrong. Germline V gives CDR1 GTSNPN, CDR2 SVGIG (reference sequence). The CDR3 sequence is 15 residues long. CDR3 amino acids: CAWSAPGQGGYEQYF. The CDR3 region has the DNA TGTGCCTGGAGTGCTCCGGGACAGGGAGGCTACGAGCAGTACTTC.

The J gene is TRBJ1-4, the V gene TRBV20-1; D unresolved. Trimming removed 0 bases at V and 6 bases at J, with 14 bases between. From germline, CDR1 is DFQATT and CDR2 SNEGSKA (reference sequence). CDR3 length equals 15 residues. In DNA form, the CDR3 reads TGCAGTGCTAGAGATGCGGGGTCATGGTATGAAAAACTGTTTTTT. This codes for CSARDAGSWYEKLFF.

V gene TRBV4-2 combines with J gene TRBJ1-1; the D is unclear. This CDR3 has 14 amino acids. Per germline, CDR1 LGHNA and CDR2 YNFKEQ. Trimming took 4 bases from V and 3 from J, leaving 12 bases between them. Here the CDR3 DNA reads TGTGCCAGCAGCCGGAGTTCGCAGTACACTGAAGCTTTCTTT. Protein product: CASSRSSQYTEAFF.

This clonotype occurred many times. The chain uses TRBV29-1 and TRBJ2-1, with no clear D. There are 15 residues in the CDR3. Per the germline V gene, CDR1 is SQVTM and CDR2 is ANQGSEA. The V gene lost 4 bases and the J gene lost 0 bases, with 13 bases spanning the gap. CDR3 amino acids: CSVVVGWSSYNEQFF. The CDR3 DNA reads as TGCAGCGTTGTGGTCGGCTGGTCCTCCTACAATGAGCAGTTCTTC.

The genes are TRBV20-1 and TRBJ2-3; D is possibly TRBD2 (5 bases). The CDR3 has 17 residues. The germline CDR1 and CDR2 sequences are DFQATT and SNEGSKA (reference sequence). Trimming removed 1 base from V and 2 bases from J, with 19 bases in between. This CDR3 is CSARAKPSTTYTDTQYF. In nucleotides, the CDR3 is TGCAGTGCTAGAGCAAAACCCTCGACTACCTACACAGATACGCAGTATTTT.

Points on this clonotype: The junction differs from germline at one of its ends, possibly a read error. V gene TRBV29-1 combines with J gene TRBJ2-7; D gene uncertain. This CDR3 is 13 amino acids long. Germline V gene lookup returns CDR1 SQVTM and CDR2 ANQGSEA. Here the CDR3 reads CSGIRSPSYGQYF. As DNA, the CDR3 is TGCAGCGGTATCAGGAGTCCCTCCTACGGGCAGTACTTC.

The chain couples TRBV19 to TRBJ1-1, with TRBD1 matching 7 bases. V gave up 10 bases and J gave up 6 bases; unmatched junction bases: 20. CDR1 is LNHDA and CDR2 is SQIVND in the germline V gene (reference sequence). The CDR3 spans 16 residues. Here the CDR3 reads CANSRQSGQRMAEAFF. The DNA of the CDR3 is TGTGCCAATAGCCGACAGTCGGGACAGAGGATGGCTGAAGCTTTCTTT.

The sample holds one count of this clonotype. The chain recombines TRBV3-1 with TRBJ2-7; TRBD2 aligns across 14 bases. The CDR3 length is 18 residues. CDR1 and CDR2 (germline): LGHDT, YNNKEL (reference sequence). Unmatched junction bases numbered 8, after V lost 4 bases and J lost 0 bases. DNA of the CDR3: TGTGCCAGCAGCCGGACTAGCGGGAGGCCCGGCGGCTCCTACGAGCAGTACTTC. Protein: CASSRTSGRPGGSYEQYF.

This clonotype has just a few counts. The chain recombines TRBV20-1 with TRBJ2-3, with 14 positions matching TRBD2. The CDR3 length is 17 residues. V was pared by 0 bases and J by 2 bases, with 4 bases of the junction left unmatched. CDR1 is DFQATT and CDR2 is SNEGSKA in the germline V gene (reference sequence). CDR3 DNA sequence: TGCAGTGCTAGAGATTGGGGACTAGCGGGAGACACAGATACGCAGTATTTT. Translated: CSARDWGLAGDTDTQYF.

This clonotype was observed a few times. The chain has TRBV27 and TRBJ2-7, with TRBD2 identical over 7 bases. This CDR3 spans 15 amino acids. V lost 5 bases to trimming and J lost 5 bases; unmatched junction nucleotides: 12. CDR1 and CDR2 from the germline V gene are MNHEY and SMNVEV (reference sequence). Here the CDR3 reads CASSPSRGVVDEQYF. CDR3 nucleotides: TGTGCCAGCAGTCCATCACGGGGGGTTGTGGACGAGCAGTACTTC.

This clonotype was recorded a few times. J is TRBJ1-1 and V is TRBV10-3; tentatively, D is TRBD1 (5 bases). This CDR3 has 13 residues. Germline values: CDR1 ENHRY, CDR2 SYGVKD. V shed 9 bases and J shed 0 bases, with 11 bases lying between them. CDR3 DNA: TGTGCCATTCAAGACAGTTTGAACACTGAAGCTTTCTTT. Translating it yields CAIQDSLNTEAFF.